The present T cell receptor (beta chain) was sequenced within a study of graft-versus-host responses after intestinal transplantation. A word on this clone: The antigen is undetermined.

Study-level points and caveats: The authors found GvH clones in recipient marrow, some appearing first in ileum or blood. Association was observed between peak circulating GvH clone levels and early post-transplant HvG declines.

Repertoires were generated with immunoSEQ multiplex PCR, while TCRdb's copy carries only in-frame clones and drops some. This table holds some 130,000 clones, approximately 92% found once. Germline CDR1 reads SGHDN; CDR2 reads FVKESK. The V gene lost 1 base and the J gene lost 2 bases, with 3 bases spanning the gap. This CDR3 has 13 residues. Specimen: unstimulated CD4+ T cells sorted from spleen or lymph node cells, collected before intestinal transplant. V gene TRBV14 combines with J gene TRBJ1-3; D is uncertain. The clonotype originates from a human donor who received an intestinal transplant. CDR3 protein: CASSQGAGNTIYF. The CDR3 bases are TGTGCCAGCAGCCAAGGGGCTGGAAACACCATATATTTT.